This TCR beta chain was captured in a study of CD8+ T cells in alopecia areata. This sample's treatment: oral pan-JAK inhibitor, 5-10 mg twice daily. Peripheral blood and lesional scalp punch biopsies came from alopecia areata patients. RNA extraction and reverse transcription yielded cDNA as sequencing template. Sequencing was performed with immunoSEQ multiplex PCR; in TCRdb, only in-frame clones are kept and a portion is missing. The data contain under 150,000 clones, 50% to 55% of them singletons. Germline V gives CDR1 SGDLS, CDR2 YYNGEE. This CDR3 comprises 14 residues. V lost 7 bases, J lost 4 bases, and 15 bases lay in between.

The clonotype comes from a human donor with alopecia areata. This chain uses TRBV9 with TRBJ2-1, with D tentatively TRBD2 (6 bases). Sequencing used CD4+ T cells sorted from blood, obtained at week 4, from a patient treated with tofacitinib. CDR3 in amino acids: CASSLGRDYNEQFF. CDR3 in DNA: TGTGCCAGCTCCCTTGGGCGGGATTACAATGAGCAGTTCTTC.